The 4 T cell receptor beta chains below all came from one sample that was sequenced in a study of blood T cell repertoires in COVID-19. Sequencing used immunoSEQ multiplex PCR; TCRdb keeps in-frame clones, though not all of them. The data show about 320,000 clones, nearly 90% seen once. The sequencing input was peripheral blood. The receptor source for this set is a woman aged 25 to 39 with COVID-19, enrolled during active disease.

The chain joins TRBV7-7 to TRBJ2-2, with D maybe TRBD1 (5 bases). Germline V CDR1 and CDR2: SSHAT, FNYEAQ (reference sequence). This CDR3 comprises 13 residues. V was pared by 3 bases and J by 5 bases, with 7 bases between. The CDR3 loop reads CASSFDSTGELFF. In nucleotides, the CDR3 is TGTGCCAGCAGCTTTGACAGTACCGGGGAGCTGTTTTTT.

The chain carries TRBV10-3 and TRBJ2-1, with 8 bases that match TRBD1. There are 15 residues in the CDR3. The V segment lost 3 bases and the J segment 4 bases; nucleotides outside the gene matches: 5. Germline CDR1 and CDR2: ENHRY and SYGVKD. For the CDR3, the DNA is TGTGCCATCAGTGAAGGGGACAGGCAATACAATGAGCAGTTCTTC. It yields the protein CAISEGDRQYNEQFF.

This clone was seen a single time. V gene TRBV7-9 combines with J gene TRBJ2-4, with TRBD1 matching 10 bases. V lost 5 bases to trimming and J lost 7 bases; unmatched junction nucleotides: 14. Germline CDR1 SEHNR, CDR2 FQNEAQ (reference sequence). The CDR3 consists of 17 residues. The CDR3, as DNA: TGTGCCAGCAGCAACCGACAGGGGGCGGCGGATGGGAACATTCAGTACTTC. It yields the protein CASSNRQGAADGNIQYF.

The chain joins TRBV7-8 to TRBJ1-1; no definite D call. The CDR3 covers 17 residues. Trimming took 5 bases from V and 0 from J, leaving 19 bases between them. In germline, CDR1 is SGHVS, CDR2 FQNEAQ. Written as DNA, the CDR3 is TGTGCCAGCAGCCGACGACAAGACTATACAATGAACACTGAAGCTTTCTTT. Protein sequence: CASSRRQDYTMNTEAFF.